Reported below is one TCR beta chain. The data were produced by immunoSEQ multiplex PCR, yet TCRdb's version contains in-frame clones alone and is incomplete. The sample includes around 83,000 clones, about 90% of them seen just once. The data were obtained in a study of OX40 agonist ivuxolimab in advanced cancers. At the level of the study: Those treated in dose escalation had hepatocellular carcinoma, melanoma, renal cell cancer or head and neck cancer. Males comprised about 84% of the group, whose mean age was 60 years (range 23 to 79).

Cycle 7 day 1, cycle 4 day 1, and baseline were the timepoints at which blood was sampled. Germline loops: CDR1 SGHNT, CDR2 YYREEE (reference sequence). V was cut by 1 base and J by 7 bases, with 9 bases left in between. The CDR3 is 13 residues long. The receptor's source is an adult with an advanced solid tumor such as melanoma, head and neck, liver or kidney cancer. The chain is built from TRBV5-4 and TRBJ2-1; D gene ambiguous. Specimen: CD4+ or CD8+ T cells sorted from blood, collected in a trial of the OX40 agonist ivuxolimab. The CDR3 sequence is CASSLISANEQFF. DNA for the CDR3: TGTGCCAGCAGCTTGATTTCAGCTAATGAGCAGTTCTTC.